Sequencing of this T cell receptor (beta chain) was carried out in a study of shared clonotypes between healthy human individuals. Background on the study: Aged between 18 and 49, the donors were a couple of women and a few men. The study's findings and limits: Among the subsets, naive ones generally showed larger estimated richness than memory ones.

To note about this clone: Its antigen is unknown.

Naive CD8 cells comprised CD45RO-negative, CCR7-positively selected cells, excluding terminally differentiated effector memory CD45RA+ cells. Germline CDR1 is SGHVS and CDR2 is FQNEAQ. The germline V and J ends were trimmed by 1 base and 5 bases, with 15 bases remaining between them. The CDR3 has 16 residues. Sequencing was at deep level. Per the original data handling: ImmunoSEQ output held junction-only sequences without quality scores, so filtering differed. Only in-frame clones appear in the TCRdb table, and some are missing; sequencing was by immunoSEQ multiplex PCR. V, J and clone size are those of that table, while D and trimming were read from the DNA. The sample lists about 2,100,000 clones, under 95% occurring once.

The sequence was obtained from a man aged 18 to 29 in good health. Some clones in this sample may be carry-over from other donors' samples. The sequencing input was naive CD8+ T cells from PBMCs. J is TRBJ2-1 and V is TRBV7-8; D might be TRBD2 (6 bases). In DNA form, the CDR3 reads TGTGCCAGCAGCTTAGTCATAGCGGAAAGGAACAATGAGCAGTTCTTC. Translation gives CASSLVIAERNNEQFF.